This T cell receptor (beta chain) was identified during a study of early stage breast cancer tumors. The method was immunoSEQ multiplex PCR; TCRdb's version includes in-frame clones alone and lacks a portion of them. The repertoire holds 25,000 to 35,000 clones, with roughly 80% as singletons. Regarding this clone: Its antigen is still unknown.

Germline trimming cut 4 bases from V and 5 bases from J; bases unmatched to any gene: 10. Germline CDR1 SGDLS, CDR2 YYNGEE. The length of the CDR3 is 16 residues. Study-level points and caveats: Comparing each tissue with blood distinguished tumor from normal in about 85% of the 16 patients.

Material for sequencing was blood. The rearrangement links TRBV9 to TRBJ2-3; 10 nucleotides match TRBD1. This clonotype was obtained from a person in their sixties with breast cancer. Here the CDR3 reads CASSPGGTGAGDTQYF. The CDR3 bases are TGTGCCAGCAGCCCAGGAGGGACAGGGGCCGGAGATACGCAGTATTTT.